A selection of T cell receptor beta chains follows, all from one sample in a study of T cells in Graves' hyperthyroidism and ophthalmopathy. TCRdb reprocessed the multiplex PCR reads with MiXCR, giving one entry per CDR3 protein. The sample contains roughly 380,000 distinct CDR3 sequences, about a sixth of which appear only once. The sequenced material came from blood. These receptors all stem from a woman between 35 and 50 years old with Graves' ophthalmopathy. Both conserved end residues are part of each CDR3. D genes are given only for firm matches. Clone size appears in some rows only: once, few, many, or a class for an expanded clone.

cdr3_aa cdr3_nt v_call clone_size j_call cdr3_length d_call
CASSQGTGIAYGYTF TGCGCCAGCAGCCAGGGGACAGGGATCGCCTATGGCTACACCTTC TRBV4-1 . TRBJ1-2 15 TRBD1
CSVQRAEAFF TGCAGCGTACAAAGGGCTGAAGCTTTCTTT TRBV29-1 many TRBJ1-1 10 .
CASSLGDSGGPQHF TGCGCCAGCAGCTTGGGAGATTCAGGGGGGCCCCAGCATTTT TRBV5-1 few TRBJ1-5 14 TRBD1
CASSSGKLFSGANVLTF TGTGCCAGCAGCTCCGGGAAGTTATTCTCTGGGGCCAACGTCCTGACTTTC TRBV7-8 many TRBJ2-6 17 .
CASSLFRWSTGAAGEQYF TGTGCCAGCAGTTTATTCCGGTGGTCAACCGGCGCCGCCGGCGAGCAGTACTTC TRBV28 many TRBJ2-7 18 .
CASSLRGGNSPLHF TGTGCCAGCAGCTTAAGGGGAGGCAATTCACCCCTCCACTTT TRBV7-2 many TRBJ1-6 14 .
CATSREFRVMNTEAFF TGTGCCACCAGCAGAGAGTTTCGGGTGATGAACACTGAAGCTTTCTTT TRBV15 many TRBJ1-1 16 .
CASGASPGYDRTQYF TGTGCCAGCGGGGCCAGCCCGGGGTATGATCGGACCCAGTACTTC TRBV7-8 many TRBJ2-5 15 .
CSARQGALGYTF TGCAGTGCTAGACAGGGGGCTTTGGGCTACACCTTC TRBV20-1 once TRBJ1-2 12 TRBD1
CASSSSTNNSPLHF TGTGCCAGCAGTTCCTCCACCAATAATTCACCCCTCCACTTT TRBV27 many TRBJ1-6 14 .
CASSVRWGERMNIEAFF TGTGCCAGCAGTGTCAGGTGGGGTGAGAGGATGAACATTGAAGCTTTCTTT TRBV2 many TRBJ1-1 17 .
CASITQSGTEAFF TGTGCCAGCATCACACAGTCCGGTACTGAAGCTTTCTTT TRBV28 once TRBJ1-1 13 .
CASRDGTRRKQYF TGTGCCAGCAGAGATGGGACTAGGAGAAAGCAGTACTTC TRBV12-3/TRBV12-4 many TRBJ2-7 13 TRBD2
CASSLLRSSGDRYEQYF TGTGCCAGCAGTTTACTCCGCAGTAGCGGGGATCGCTACGAGCAGTACTTC TRBV28 many TRBJ2-7 17 TRBD2
CASSEWQHSNQPQHF TGTGCCAGCAGTGAGTGGCAGCATAGCAATCAGCCCCAGCATTTT TRBV2 . TRBJ1-5 15 .
CATSRDLRATEAFF TGTGCCACCAGCAGAGATTTGAGGGCCACTGAAGCTTTCTTT TRBV15 . TRBJ1-1 14 .
CASSGNSTRRYTF TGTGCCAGCAGCGGGAATTCAACCCGGCGCTACACCTTC TRBV7-2 many TRBJ1-2 13 .
CASKMRGGSNQPQHF TGTGCCAGTAAGATGAGGGGGGGAAGCAATCAGCCCCAGCATTTT TRBV19 few TRBJ1-5 15 .
CASSLVGAVTEAFF TGCGCCAGCAGCTTGGTGGGGGCGGTCACTGAAGCTTTCTTT TRBV5-1 many TRBJ1-1 14 .
CASSSRTGTSTEAFF TGTGCCAGCAGCTCCCGGACAGGGACAAGCACTGAAGCTTTCTTT TRBV7-2 many TRBJ1-1 15 TRBD1
CSVEGLAGGREYEQYF TGCAGCGTTGAAGGGCTAGCGGGAGGTCGGGAATACGAGCAGTACTTC TRBV29-1 many TRBJ2-7 16 TRBD2
CATSTDRGIYEQYF TGTGCCACCAGCACAGACAGGGGTATCTACGAGCAGTACTTC TRBV15 many TRBJ2-7 14 TRBD1
CSATTTQAGFYGYTF TGCAGTGCTACAACCACCCAGGCGGGCTTCTATGGCTACACCTTC TRBV20-1 many TRBJ1-2 15 .
CASLPGTSGSYEQYF TGTGCCAGCTTACCCGGGACTAGCGGCTCCTACGAGCAGTACTTC TRBV7-2 . TRBJ2-7 15 TRBD2
CASRQPGVGTEAFF TGTGCCAGCAGGCAACCAGGGGTTGGCACTGAAGCTTTCTTT TRBV28 . TRBJ1-1 14 .
CASSDNGYQPQHF TGTGCCAGCAGTGACAATGGATATCAGCCCCAGCATTTT TRBV2 many TRBJ1-5 13 .
CASSLGGAGNSPLHF TGTGCCAGCAGTTTAGGGGGGGCTGGTAATTCACCCCTCCACTTT TRBV12-3/TRBV12-4 many TRBJ1-6 15 .
CASSAYPPPVAGGYTF TGTGCCAGCAGTGCATACCCTCCACCCGTAGCGGGTGGCTACACCTTC TRBV6-1 many TRBJ1-2 16 .
CASSPRVSGLKNIQYF TGTGCCAGCAGTCCCCGTGTTAGCGGGCTAAAAAACATTCAGTACTTC TRBV6-1 many TRBJ2-4 16 TRBD2
CASSQDSGQGFYGYTF TGCGCCAGCAGCCAAGATTCTGGACAGGGATTTTATGGCTACACCTTC TRBV4-1 many TRBJ1-2 16 TRBD1
CASRGNRVWGAQYF TGTGCCAGCAGGGGAAACAGGGTATGGGGGGCCCAGTACTTC TRBV12-3/TRBV12-4 many TRBJ2-5 14 .
CASSLDPGVNTEAFF TGCGCCAGCAGCTTGGACCCAGGGGTGAACACTGAAGCTTTCTTT TRBV5-1 many TRBJ1-1 15 .
CSARDAISDTQYF TGCAGTGCTAGAGATGCGATCTCAGATACGCAGTATTTT TRBV20-1 many TRBJ2-3 13 .
CASSHGDSVYEQYF TGTGCCAGCAGCCACGGGGACTCTGTCTACGAGCAGTACTTC TRBV12-3/TRBV12-4 many TRBJ2-7 14 .
CASSLRDAGRNTGELFF TGTGCCAGCAGCTTGAGAGATGCCGGCCGGAACACCGGGGAGCTGTTTTTT TRBV11-1 . TRBJ2-2 17 .
CASSILRRTSLSSYEQYF TGTGCCAGTAGTATCCTACGGCGGACTAGCCTGAGCTCCTACGAGCAGTACTTC TRBV19 many TRBJ2-7 18 TRBD2
CATSREGSSGGNIQYF TGTGCCACCAGCAGAGAAGGTAGCTCCGGGGGAAACATTCAGTACTTC TRBV15 many TRBJ2-4 16 .
CASRLTGTGRETQYF TGTGCCAGCAGACTAACCGGGACAGGGCGGGAGACCCAGTACTTC TRBV7-2 . TRBJ2-5 15 TRBD1
CASSRPQAYTEAFF TGTGCCAGCAGCCGACCACAGGCGTACACTGAAGCTTTCTTT TRBV7-2 many TRBJ1-1 14 .
CSVEVWGSKNIQHF TGCAGCGTTGAAGTGTGGGGGAGCAAAAACATTCAGCACTTC TRBV29-1 . TRBJ2-4 14 .